Below are 9 T cell receptor beta chains sequenced from a single sample in a study of blood T cell repertoires in COVID-19. Method: immunoSEQ multiplex PCR; TCRdb's copy keeps in-frame clones and lacks some. The profile shows 100,000 to 150,000 clones, around nine tenths of them singletons. Input material: peripheral blood. Receptors were obtained from a man between 60 and 70 years old with COVID-19, enrolled during active disease.

The rearrangement joins TRBV5-1 to TRBJ2-7; possible D gene TRBD2, 6 bases. The length of the CDR3 is 14 residues. CDR1 is SGHRS, CDR2 YFSETQ, per germline. Trimming left V 3 bases short and J 2 bases short, with 12 bases between. The CDR3 region is CASSSSWGAYEQYF. The CDR3 bases are TGCGCCAGCAGCTCTTCTTGGGGGGCCTACGAGCAGTACTTC. Drawing the rest from reference TRBV5-1 and TRBJ2-7, the complete variable domain is KAGVTQTPRYLIKTRGQQVTLSCSPISGHRSVSWYQQTPGQGLQFLFEYFSETQRNKGNFPGRFSGRQFSNSRSEMNVSTLELGDSALYLCASSSSWGAYEQYFGPGTRLTVT.

This chain joins TRBV10-3 and TRBJ1-4, with TRBD1 matching 9 bases. Unmatched junction bases numbered 5, after V lost 5 bases and J lost 7 bases. CDR1 is ENHRY, CDR2 SYGVKD, per germline. There are 14 residues in the CDR3. This chain's CDR3 is CAISPQGALEKLFF. The DNA for the CDR3 is TGTGCCATCAGTCCACAGGGGGCACTTGAAAAACTGTTTTTT.

The rearrangement links TRBV28 to TRBJ1-1; 9 bases match TRBD1. The junction had 13 bases not matched to a gene; V was cut back by 6 bases and J by 5 bases. The germline V gene has CDR1 MDHEN and CDR2 SYDVKM. The CDR3 is 16 residues long. This CDR3 is CASRSGTGYAGTEAFF. The CDR3, as DNA: TGTGCCAGCAGGTCCGGGACAGGGTATGCCGGTACTGAAGCTTTCTTT.

The rearrangement links TRBV18 to TRBJ2-7, with TRBD1 matching over 8 bases. Germline CDR1 is KGHSH and CDR2 is LQKENI. The J segment lost 4 bases and the V segment lost 0 bases, leaving 5 bases of the junction unmatched. The CDR3 runs to 15 residues. CDR3 DNA: TGTGCCAGCTCACCACCGCATGGACAGGGTTACGAGCAGTACTTC. Amino acid sequence: CASSPPHGQGYEQYF.

This clone was seen just once. The rearrangement joins TRBV12-3 or TRBV12-4 to TRBJ2-5; no reliable D call. V gave up 3 bases and J gave up 1 base, with 6 bases separating them. This CDR3 contains 13 residues. CDR3 sequence reads: CASSFGGQETQYF. CDR3 DNA sequence: TGTGCCAGCAGTTTTGGCGGCCAAGAGACCCAGTACTTC.

This clone appeared a single time. The chain couples TRBV5-1 to TRBJ1-2, with TRBD1 identical over 7 bases. From germline, CDR1 is SGHRS and CDR2 YFSETQ. The length of the CDR3 is 16 residues. J gave up 0 bases and V 4 bases, and 9 bases lay outside the gene matches. DNA of the CDR3: TGCGCCAGCAGCGCACAGGGGCGATCAGCTAACTATGGCTACACCTTC. This codes for CASSAQGRSANYGYTF.

The chain is built from TRBV7-3 and TRBJ1-2, with TRBD1 matching over 7 bases. The germline CDR1 and CDR2 sequences are SGHTA and FQGTGA. This CDR3 contains 14 residues. J lost 3 bases, V lost 5 bases, and 6 bases had no gene match. This chain's CDR3 is CASSLDREHYGYTF. CDR3 coding DNA: TGTGCCAGCAGCCTTGACAGGGAACACTATGGCTACACCTTC.

The J gene is TRBJ1-2, the V gene TRBV9, with D possibly matching TRBD1 (6 bases). CDR1 is SGDLS and CDR2 is YYNGEE in the germline V gene. V lost 4 bases and J lost 4, with 20 bases in between. This CDR3 is built from 16 residues. For the CDR3, the DNA is TGTGCCAGCAGCCCGTACCCGGACAGTTCCCTCTATGGCTACACCTTC. This gives the protein CASSPYPDSSLYGYTF.

The chain is built from TRBV11-1 and TRBJ2-2; D perhaps matches TRBD1 (6 bases). The CDR3 loop spans 15 amino acids. Germline-derived CDR1 and CDR2 are SGHAT and FQDESV (reference sequence). Trimming took off 7 bases at V and 3 bases at J, with 15 bases between the two ends. The CDR3 region has the DNA TGTGCCAGCACGAACGTGGCAGGGGACACCGGGGAGCTGTTTTTT. Protein sequence: CASTNVAGDTGELFF.